What follows are 30 T cell receptor beta chains derived from one specimen sequenced in a study of blood T cells in healthy people across ages. Sample-barcoded 5' priming and a J-beta primer mix drove a second PCR of roughly 6 to 12 cycles. Each CDR3 protein is one row after TCRdb ran MiXCR on the 5' RACE reads. The sample carries 1.5 million to 2 million distinct CDR3 sequences, 40% to 55% recorded once. The specimen was blood. Source of these receptors: a woman in her thirties or forties in good health.

Comments on this clonotype: This may stem from a read error, because a much larger clone lies one nucleotide away. This chain uses TRBV5-1 with TRBJ2-1, with D hard to call. Germline V gives CDR1 SGHRS, CDR2 YFSETQ. Trimming cost V 4 bases and J 8 bases, with 16 bases left between them. This CDR3 contains 14 residues. The CDR3 protein is CASSVVAGRDEQFF. In nucleotides, the CDR3 is TGCGCCAGCAGCGTGGTCGCAGGTAGAGATGAGCAGTTCTTC.

The chain carries TRBV12-3 or TRBV12-4 and TRBJ2-5, with 8 bases identical to TRBD1. V gave up 3 bases and J gave up 2 bases; unmatched junction bases: 17. This CDR3 is built from 19 residues. The CDR3 loop is CASSFPPETGAVRQETQYF. The CDR3 DNA sequence: TGTGCCAGCAGTTTCCCTCCCGAGACAGGGGCGGTGAGGCAAGAGACCCAGTACTTC.

The V call is TRBV27, the J call TRBJ1-6; TRBD1 might be the D (6 bases). Germline V gene lookup returns CDR1 MNHEY and CDR2 SMNVEV (reference sequence). The CDR3 consists of 14 residues. Trimming cost V 7 bases and J 10 bases, with 17 bases left between them. The CDR3 DNA reads TGTGCCAGCATCCCCCAGGGGAGGAACTCACCCCTCCACTTT. Translating gives CASIPQGRNSPLHF.

This clonotype has more than one count but fewer than ten. V and J are TRBV12-3 or TRBV12-4 and TRBJ2-7, with a possible D match to TRBD2 (6 bases). V lost 2 bases to trimming and J lost 4 bases, with 15 bases between them. The CDR3 has 15 residues. The CDR3, as DNA: TGTGCCAGCAGTTTAAACGCGGGGATCTCGTACGAGCAGTACTTC. Protein sequence: CASSLNAGISYEQYF.

The rearrangement uses TRBV4-2 and TRBJ2-1; D not certain. This CDR3 has 17 residues. Germline V lookup: CDR1 LGHNA, CDR2 YNFKEQ. V shed 0 bases and J shed 0 bases, with 12 bases lying between them. CDR3 sequence reads: CASSQESALSSYNEQFF. CDR3 in DNA: TGTGCCAGCAGCCAAGAAAGCGCGCTGAGCTCCTACAATGAGCAGTTCTTC.

The gene calls are TRBV6-2 or TRBV6-3 and TRBJ2-5; TRBD1 might be the D (6 bases). Germline lookup yields CDR1 MNHEY and CDR2 SVGEGT. Trimming took off 5 bases at V and 11 bases at J, with 27 bases between the two ends. The CDR3 loop spans 16 amino acids. The CDR3 spells CASSRAGARSSYVQYF. The CDR3 nucleotides are TGTGCCAGCAGTCGCGCAGGGGCCCGCAGCTCCTACGTGCAGTACTTC.

The chain carries TRBV24-1 and TRBJ2-4, with D possibly matching TRBD2 (5 bases). Germline CDR1 KGHDR, CDR2 SFDVKD. The CDR3 is 14 residues long. V lost 9 bases and J 0 bases, leaving 11 bases between the germline ends. CDR3 sequence: CATGSHIAKNIQYF. The DNA of the CDR3 is TGTGCCACCGGGAGCCATATAGCCAAAAACATTCAGTACTTC.

This clonotype has a handful of counts. The chain links TRBV21-1 to TRBJ2-7; TRBD1 is taken as the D call from the table, unchecked against the DNA. TRBV21-1 is annotated as a pseudogene. The CDR3 is 16 amino acids. CDR3 nucleotide sequence: TGTGCCAGCAGCAAATCGACAGGGGTGGCCTCCTACGAGCAGTACTTC. Amino acid sequence: CASSKSTGVASYEQYF.

CDR3 coding DNA: TGCAGCGGACTAGCGGGGGGGTCGGCCAAAAACATTCAGTACTTC. Protein: CSGLAGGSAKNIQYF. The chain combines TRBV20-1 with TRBJ2-4, with 15 bases identical to TRBD2. This CDR3 spans 15 amino acids. Germline CDR1 and CDR2: DFQATT and SNEGSKA (reference sequence).

This chain's CDR3 is CASSQGGGLGDTQYF. DNA of the CDR3: TGCGCCAGCAGCCAAGGCGGGGGTCTCGGGGATACGCAGTATTTT. The chain recombines TRBV4-3 with TRBJ2-3, with 7 bases aligning to TRBD2. Germline lookup yields CDR1 LGHNA and CDR2 YSLEER. V lost 1 base and J lost 6; bases outside the gene matches: 7. This CDR3 has 15 amino acids.

This clonotype was counted a few times. The V and J genes are TRBV28 and TRBJ2-7; possible D gene TRBD1, 6 bases. CDR1 and CDR2 (germline): MDHEN, SYDVKM. This CDR3 contains 16 residues. V lost 5 bases to trimming and J lost 4 bases, with 21 bases between them. The CDR3 loop is CASSLRTEGVLYEQYF. The DNA for the CDR3 is TGTGCCAGCAGTCTGAGGACAGAGGGGGTTTTGTACGAGCAGTACTTC.

This rearrangement joins TRBV15 to TRBJ2-7, with TRBD1 identical over 8 bases. V was pared by 0 bases and J by 7 bases, with 5 bases of the junction left unmatched. Germline V gene sequence: CDR1 LNHNV, CDR2 YYDKDF (reference sequence). This CDR3 is 14 amino acids long. The CDR3 here is CATSRDQGAEEQYF. DNA of the CDR3: TGTGCCACCAGCAGAGATCAGGGGGCAGAGGAGCAGTACTTC.

Comments on this clonotype: At one end the junction does not follow the germline gene, possibly because of a read error. V gene TRBV5-1 combines with J gene TRBJ2-6; D perhaps matches TRBD2 (6 bases). This CDR3 has 18 residues. Germline V gives CDR1 SGHRS, CDR2 YFSETQ. The CDR3 is CASGRAGRLSSGANVPTF. CDR3 DNA sequence: TGCGCCAGCGGTCGCGCGGGACGGCTTTCCTCTGGGGCCAACGTCCCGACTTTC.

This clonotype occurred a few times. The chain links TRBV7-2 to TRBJ2-7; D perhaps matches TRBD2 (5 bases). The ends were cut back, 1 base at V and 5 bases at J, with 12 bases in the middle. Germline assignment: CDR1 SGHTA and CDR2 FQGNSA. The CDR3 consists of 14 residues. The CDR3 DNA reads as TGTGCCAGCAGCTTAGTCGGAGGTTCCGACGAGCAGTACTTC. It is translated as CASSLVGGSDEQYF.

The chain joins TRBV6-1 to TRBJ2-3; TRBD1 matches 7 bases. Germline trimming cut 6 bases from V and 4 bases from J; bases unmatched to any gene: 13. Germline CDR1 is MNHNS and CDR2 is SASEGT. The CDR3 is 16 amino acids. CDR3 loop: CASRRNRGSLPDTQYF. The CDR3 region has the DNA TGTGCCAGCAGGAGGAACAGGGGTTCCCTCCCAGATACGCAGTATTTT.

A few counts support this clonotype. The chain joins TRBV24-1 to TRBJ2-3; D assignment may be TRBD1 or TRBD2 (5 bases each). Germline loops: CDR1 KGHDR, CDR2 SFDVKD. The CDR3 spans 15 residues. V gave up 5 bases and J gave up 0 bases, with 11 bases separating them. CDR3 protein: CATSGGTASTDTQYF. In DNA form, the CDR3 reads TGTGCCACCAGTGGTGGGACGGCTAGCACAGATACGCAGTATTTT.

V and J are TRBV20-1 and TRBJ2-1; D possibly matches TRBD1 or TRBD2 (5 bases each). The DNA end is more similar to TRBJ2-7, so the J call may be wrong. In germline, CDR1 is DFQATT, CDR2 SNEGSKA (reference sequence). CDR3 length: 14 residues. The CDR3 sequence is CSARRGDTYNEQYF. In DNA, the CDR3 is TGCAGTGCTCGAAGGGGAGACACCTACAATGAGCAGTACTTC.

This clonotype came up a few times. Written as DNA, the CDR3 is TGTGCCAGCAGTAGGGACAGCCCTTCCTACGAGCAGTACTTC. Translated: CASSRDSPSYEQYF. The genes are TRBV12-3 or TRBV12-4 and TRBJ2-7, with TRBD1 matching 7 bases. V lost 5 bases to trimming and J lost 1 base; unmatched junction nucleotides: 5. The CDR3 has 14 residues.

V usage is TRBV28 and J usage is TRBJ1-5, with unresolved D. From germline, CDR1 is MDHEN and CDR2 SYDVKM. V lost 7 bases and J 5 bases, leaving 15 bases between the germline ends. The CDR3 has 14 amino acids. In DNA form, the CDR3 reads TGTGCCAGCAACATTGGACGGGATTATCAGCCCCAGCATTTT. This codes for CASNIGRDYQPQHF.

In this sample, this clonotype turned up many times. The chain combines TRBV29-1 with TRBJ2-5; D possibly corresponds to TRBD2 (5 bases). The V gene lost 0 bases and the J gene lost 5 bases, with 10 bases spanning the gap. Germline-derived CDR1 and CDR2 are SQVTM and ANQGSEA. CDR3 length: 13 residues. This CDR3 reads CSVEDPTGETQYF. CDR3 bases: TGCAGCGTTGAAGACCCAACGGGGGAGACCCAGTACTTC.

As regards this clonotype: One end of the junction does not line up with germline, which may come from a read error. V and J are TRBV20-1 and TRBJ1-3; D uncertain. CDR3 length: 13 residues. Germline CDR1 and CDR2: DFQATT and SNEGSKA (reference sequence). DNA of the CDR3: TGCGGTGCTAGAGATGGCGGGCCGGACACCATATATTTT. Amino acid sequence: CGARDGGPDTIYF.

The chain employs TRBV9 and TRBJ1-1; D remains ambiguous. Germline V CDR1 and CDR2: SGDLS, YYNGEE. The CDR3 loop spans 14 amino acids. Between the trimmed V and J ends, which lost 4 bases and 4 bases, there was a span of 14 bases. The CDR3 DNA reads as TGTGCCAGCAGCCCAAGCCATTCACCCACTGAAGCTTTCTTT. It translates to CASSPSHSPTEAFF.

This clonotype has a handful of counts. V usage is TRBV7-2 and J usage is TRBJ2-4, with 14 bases identical to TRBD2. The DNA end lines up better with TRBJ2-5; the J call may be wrong. This CDR3 has 16 amino acids. The V gene's germline CDR1 is SGHTA and CDR2 FQGNSA. CDR3 in amino acids: CASSTRLAGGVETQYF. DNA for the CDR3: TGTGCCAGCAGCACAAGACTAGCGGGGGGGGTAGAGACCCAGTACTTC.

The gene calls are TRBV5-1 and TRBJ2-7; D is unclear. The CDR3 extends over 11 amino acids. CDR1 is SGHRS and CDR2 is YFSETQ in the germline V gene. V was trimmed by 5 bases and J by 7 bases, leaving 10 bases between them. The CDR3 sequence: CASSIGKEQYF. In nucleotides, the CDR3 is TGCGCCAGCAGTATAGGAAAGGAGCAGTACTTC.

This chain links TRBV7-9 with TRBJ1-4, with 9 nucleotides matching TRBD1. CDR3 size: 15 residues. Losses at the gene ends were 5 bases for V and 5 bases for J; bases not matched to a gene: 6. Germline V CDR1 and CDR2: SEHNR, FQNEAQ (reference sequence). CDR3 bases: TGTGCCAGCAGCGCCTGGGACAGGGAAAATGAAAAACTGTTTTTT. As protein: CASSAWDRENEKLFF.

This clonotype was recorded a few times. J is TRBJ2-3 and V is TRBV10-3, with D possibly being TRBD1 (6 bases). The CDR3 sequence is 16 residues long. V was trimmed by 2 bases and J by 2 bases, leaving 14 bases between them. The germline V gene encodes CDR1 ENHRY and CDR2 SYGVKD. In DNA, the CDR3 is TGTGCCATCAGTGAGGCGACAGGCGGACCCACAGATACGCAGTATTTT. Amino acid sequence: CAISEATGGPTDTQYF.

The chain has TRBV27 and TRBJ1-4, with 12 bases aligning to TRBD1. Germline CDR1 reads MNHEY; CDR2 reads SMNVEV (reference sequence). The V gene end was trimmed by 8 bases and the J gene end by 2 bases; junction bases not matched to a gene: 12. The length of the CDR3 is 18 residues. The CDR3 spells CASGFRDRGLWTNEKLFF. Written as DNA, the CDR3 is TGTGCCAGCGGATTCCGGGACAGGGGGCTATGGACTAATGAAAAACTGTTTTTT. The whole variable domain, remainder taken from reference TRBV27 and TRBJ1-4, is EAQVTQNPRYLITVTGKKLTVTCSQNMNHEYMSWYRQDPGLGLRQIYYSMNVEVTDKGDVPEGYKVSRKEKRNFPLILESPSPNQTSLYFCASGFRDRGLWTNEKLFFGSGTQLSVL.

This clonotype has more than one count but fewer than ten. J is TRBJ2-1 and V is TRBV6-2 or TRBV6-3, with D tentatively TRBD2 (7 bases). The CDR3 contains 15 residues. Germline V gene data show CDR1 as MNHEY and CDR2 as SVGEGT. Trimming left V 7 bases short and J 0 bases short, with 13 bases between. CDR3 residues: CASIDGGRSYNEQFF. Written as DNA, the CDR3 is TGTGCCAGCATCGACGGGGGGCGCTCCTACAATGAGCAGTTCTTC.

This sequence joins TRBV25-1 and TRBJ1-2; a weak D match, TRBD1 (5 bases). Germline CDR1 is MGHDK and CDR2 is SYGVNS. This CDR3 contains 16 residues. Trimming took off 4 bases at V and 6 bases at J, with 21 bases between the two ends. The CDR3 DNA reads TGTGCCAGCAGTGCCCAGGGAGGGGCCGCCCTCAATGGCTACACCTTC. Protein sequence: CASSAQGGAALNGYTF.

The table lists this clonotype with a few counts. The chain carries TRBV15 and TRBJ2-1; 9 bases match TRBD2. The V gene end was trimmed by 7 bases and the J gene end by 10 bases; junction bases not matched to a gene: 11. This CDR3 region has 14 residues. The germline gives CDR1 LNHNV, CDR2 YYDKDF (reference sequence). The DNA of the CDR3 is TGTGCCACCATCCAGCTGGGCGGGGGGGTAGAGCAGTTCTTC. Translated, it gives CATIQLGGGVEQFF.